This TCR beta chain was profiled in a study of CD8+ T cells in alopecia areata. On the study more broadly: Treated patients swallowed 5 to 10 mg of oral tofacitinib twice daily. Affected scalp percentage determined the severity score of treated patients. Study-level findings and limits: Among the top 100, expanded CD8+ clones were significantly decreased by tofacitinib, as was scalp clonality. There were many expanded lesional clones persisting in scalp and blood during tofacitinib.

On this clone: Its antigen remains unknown.

There are 12 residues in the CDR3. Trimming removed 8 bases at V and 2 bases at J, with 9 bases between. From germline, CDR1 is MNHEY and CDR2 SVGAGI. Documented treatment: oral pan-JAK inhibitor, 5-10 mg twice daily. Following RNA extraction, reverse transcription yielded cDNA that acted as the sequencing template. Profiled with immunoSEQ multiplex PCR; TCRdb holds only in-frame clones, not every one. The data show fewer than 100,000 clones, with around 71% seen just once and roughly 17% held by the top ten. The input for sequencing was CD8+ T cells sorted from blood, taken around week 44, from a patient treated with tofacitinib. The chain recombines TRBV6-5 with TRBJ1-1; D remains unclear. The receptor's source is a human donor with alopecia areata. The CDR3 DNA follows: TGTGCCAGCGGGGAACTTAACACTGAAGCTTTCTTT. This encodes CASGELNTEAFF.